These 5 T cell receptor beta chains originate from one sample sequenced in a study of blood T cell repertoires in COVID-19. Profiled with immunoSEQ multiplex PCR; TCRdb holds only in-frame clones, not every one. Seen here are under 150,000 clones, about 80% observed once, and the top ten hold 3% to 4.5%. Sequencing used peripheral blood. Source of these receptors: a woman aged 60-70 years with acute or convalescent COVID-19.

The chain carries TRBV7-2 and TRBJ2-1; 9 bases line up with TRBD2. The CDR3 runs to 15 residues. The trim removed 7 bases at V and 9 bases at J, leaving 13 bases unmatched. From germline, CDR1 is SGHTA and CDR2 FQGNSA. CDR3 region: CASITTSGVRAEQFF. The CDR3, as DNA: TGTGCCAGCATCACGACTAGCGGCGTTCGGGCTGAGCAGTTCTTC.

In DNA form, the CDR3 reads TGTGCCAGCAGTTACTCCGGAGGGAAGTCCCAGCATTTT. Its protein is CASSYSGGKSQHF. This rearrangement joins TRBV6-6 to TRBJ1-5; D is unresolved. Trimming shortened V by 0 bases and J by 11 bases, and 11 bases separated the two germline ends. This CDR3 is built from 13 residues. Germline-derived CDR1 and CDR2 are MNHNY and SVGAGI (reference sequence).

The V gene is TRBV11-2, the J gene TRBJ2-7, with 9 bases matching TRBD2. This CDR3 is 15 amino acids long. Germline trimming cut 5 bases from V and 3 bases from J; bases unmatched to any gene: 8. Germline V gene data show CDR1 as SGHAT and CDR2 as FQNNGV. The CDR3 spells CASSLGTSSYYEQYF. The CDR3 DNA is TGTGCCAGCAGCCTCGGGACTAGCAGCTACTACGAGCAGTACTTC. The variable domain in full, with the rest retrieved from reference TRBV11-2 and TRBJ2-7, is EAGVAQSPRYKIIEKRQSVAFWCNPISGHATLYWYQQILGQGPKLLIQFQNNGVVDDSQLPKDRFSAERLKGVDSTLKIQPAKLEDSAVYLCASSLGTSSYYEQYFGPGTRLTVT.

The CDR3 region has the DNA TGCGCCAGCAGCTTGGCCGGGTTTGCGGAGACCCAGTACTTC. It specifies CASSLAGFAETQYF. This sequence joins TRBV5-1 and TRBJ2-5; D not certain. Trimming cost V 0 bases and J 5 bases, with 11 bases left between them. CDR1 is SGHRS and CDR2 is YFSETQ in the germline V gene. The CDR3 covers 14 residues.

The genes are TRBV28 and TRBJ2-5; 8 nucleotides agree with TRBD1. V shed 5 bases and J 5 bases; nucleotides not matched to a gene: 13. The CDR3 contains 16 residues. CDR1 and CDR2 from the germline V gene are MDHEN and SYDVKM. CDR3 amino acids: CASSPQGVVPSETQYF. For the CDR3, the DNA is TGTGCCAGCAGTCCACAGGGGGTGGTCCCCAGTGAGACCCAGTACTTC.